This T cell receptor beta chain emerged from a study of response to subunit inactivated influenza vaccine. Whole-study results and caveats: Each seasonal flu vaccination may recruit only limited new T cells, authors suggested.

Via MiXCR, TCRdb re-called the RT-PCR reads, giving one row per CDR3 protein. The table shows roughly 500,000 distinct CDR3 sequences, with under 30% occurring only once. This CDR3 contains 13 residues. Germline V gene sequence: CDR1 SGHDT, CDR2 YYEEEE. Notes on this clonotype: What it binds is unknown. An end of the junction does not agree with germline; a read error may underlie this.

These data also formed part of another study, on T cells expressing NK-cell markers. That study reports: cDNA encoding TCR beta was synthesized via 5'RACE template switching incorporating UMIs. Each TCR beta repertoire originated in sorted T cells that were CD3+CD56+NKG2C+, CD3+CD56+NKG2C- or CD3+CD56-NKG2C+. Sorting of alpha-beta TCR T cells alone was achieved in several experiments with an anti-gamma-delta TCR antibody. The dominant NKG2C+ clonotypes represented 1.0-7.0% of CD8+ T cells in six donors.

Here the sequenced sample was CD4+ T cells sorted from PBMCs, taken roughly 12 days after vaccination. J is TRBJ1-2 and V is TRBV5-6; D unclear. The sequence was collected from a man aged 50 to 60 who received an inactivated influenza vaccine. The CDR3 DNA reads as TGTGCCAGCAGCTTGACGGGAAGCTATGACTACACCTTC. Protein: CASSLTGSYDYTF.